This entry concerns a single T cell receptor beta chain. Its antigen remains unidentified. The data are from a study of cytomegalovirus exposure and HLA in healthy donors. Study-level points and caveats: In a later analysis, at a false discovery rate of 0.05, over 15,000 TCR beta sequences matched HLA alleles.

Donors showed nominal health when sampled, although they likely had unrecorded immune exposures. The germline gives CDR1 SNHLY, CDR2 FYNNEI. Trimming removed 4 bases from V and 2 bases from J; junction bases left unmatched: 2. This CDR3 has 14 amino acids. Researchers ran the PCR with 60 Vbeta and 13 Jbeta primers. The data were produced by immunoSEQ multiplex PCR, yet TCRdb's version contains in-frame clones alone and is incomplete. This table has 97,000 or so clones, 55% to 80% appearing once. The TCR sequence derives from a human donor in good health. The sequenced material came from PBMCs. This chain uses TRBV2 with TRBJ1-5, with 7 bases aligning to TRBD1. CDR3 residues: CASSGQGGNQPQHF. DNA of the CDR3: TGTGCCAGCAGTGGACAGGGTGGCAATCAGCCCCAGCATTTT.